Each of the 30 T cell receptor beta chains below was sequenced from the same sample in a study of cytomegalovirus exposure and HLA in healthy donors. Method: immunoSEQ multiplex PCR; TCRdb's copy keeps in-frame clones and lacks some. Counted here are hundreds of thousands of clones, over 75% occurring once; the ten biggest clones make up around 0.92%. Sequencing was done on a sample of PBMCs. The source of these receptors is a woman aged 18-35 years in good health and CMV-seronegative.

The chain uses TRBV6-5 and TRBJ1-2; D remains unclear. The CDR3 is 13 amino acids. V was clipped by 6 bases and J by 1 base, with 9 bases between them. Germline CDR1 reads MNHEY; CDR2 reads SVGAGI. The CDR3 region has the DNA TGTGCCAGCAGCTCGGGATTTAACTATGGCTACACCTTC. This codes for CASSSGFNYGYTF.

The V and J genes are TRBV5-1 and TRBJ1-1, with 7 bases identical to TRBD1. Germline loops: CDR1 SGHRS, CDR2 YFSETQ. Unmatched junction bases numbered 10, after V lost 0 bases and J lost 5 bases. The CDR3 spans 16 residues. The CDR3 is CASSLGGVGGRTEAFF. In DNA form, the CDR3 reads TGCGCCAGCAGCTTGGGGGGGGTAGGGGGCAGAACTGAAGCTTTCTTT.

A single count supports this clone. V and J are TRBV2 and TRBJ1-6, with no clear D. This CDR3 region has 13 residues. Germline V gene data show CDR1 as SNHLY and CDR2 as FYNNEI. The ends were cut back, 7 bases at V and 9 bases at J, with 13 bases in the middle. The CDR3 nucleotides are TGTGCCAGCAAAGAAGGGAGAAGTTCACCCCTCCACTTT. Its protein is CASKEGRSSPLHF.

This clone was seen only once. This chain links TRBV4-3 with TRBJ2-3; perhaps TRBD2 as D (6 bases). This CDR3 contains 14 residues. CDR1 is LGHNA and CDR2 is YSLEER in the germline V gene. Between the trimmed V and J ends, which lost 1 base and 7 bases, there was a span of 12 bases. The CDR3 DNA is TGCGCCAGCAGCCAAGCCGACGGGAGACATACGCAGTATTTT. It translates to CASSQADGRHTQYF.

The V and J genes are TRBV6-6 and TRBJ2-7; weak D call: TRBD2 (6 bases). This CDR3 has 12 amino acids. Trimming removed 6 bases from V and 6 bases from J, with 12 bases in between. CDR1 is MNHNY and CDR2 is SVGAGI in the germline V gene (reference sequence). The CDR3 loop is CASSGSVREQYF. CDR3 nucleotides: TGTGCCAGCAGCGGGAGTGTGCGCGAGCAGTACTTC.

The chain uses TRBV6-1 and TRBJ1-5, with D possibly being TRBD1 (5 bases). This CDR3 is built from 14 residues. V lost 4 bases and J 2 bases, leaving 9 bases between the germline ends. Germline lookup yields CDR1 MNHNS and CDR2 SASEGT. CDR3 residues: CASSGVQGNQPQHF. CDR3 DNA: TGTGCCAGCAGTGGGGTACAGGGCAATCAGCCCCAGCATTTT.

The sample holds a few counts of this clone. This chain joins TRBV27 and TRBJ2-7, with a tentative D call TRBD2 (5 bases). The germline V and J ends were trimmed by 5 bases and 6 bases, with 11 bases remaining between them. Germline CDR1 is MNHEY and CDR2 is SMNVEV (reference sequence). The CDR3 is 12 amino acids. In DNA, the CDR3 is TGTGCCAGCAGTCGACCCGCGGGCGAGCAGTACTTC. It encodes CASSRPAGEQYF.

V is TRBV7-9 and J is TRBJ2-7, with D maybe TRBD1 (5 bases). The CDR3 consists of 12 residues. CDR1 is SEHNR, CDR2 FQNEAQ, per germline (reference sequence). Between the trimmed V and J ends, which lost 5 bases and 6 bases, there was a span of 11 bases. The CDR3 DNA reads TGTGCCAGCAGCCCCCAGGGCCTCGAGCAGTACTTC. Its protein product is CASSPQGLEQYF.

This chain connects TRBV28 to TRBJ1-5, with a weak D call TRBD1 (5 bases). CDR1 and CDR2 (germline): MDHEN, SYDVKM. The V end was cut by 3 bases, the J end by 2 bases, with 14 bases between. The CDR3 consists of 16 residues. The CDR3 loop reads CASSLGPLGRNQPQHF. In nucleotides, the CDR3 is TGTGCCAGCAGTTTGGGGCCCCTAGGCCGCAATCAGCCCCAGCATTTT.

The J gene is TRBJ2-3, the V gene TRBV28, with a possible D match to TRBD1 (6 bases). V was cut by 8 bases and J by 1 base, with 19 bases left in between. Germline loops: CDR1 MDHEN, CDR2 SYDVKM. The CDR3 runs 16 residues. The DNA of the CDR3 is TGTGCCAGCTCTCGCAGGGGTGGATCGGGCACAGATACGCAGTATTTT. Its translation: CASSRRGGSGTDTQYF.

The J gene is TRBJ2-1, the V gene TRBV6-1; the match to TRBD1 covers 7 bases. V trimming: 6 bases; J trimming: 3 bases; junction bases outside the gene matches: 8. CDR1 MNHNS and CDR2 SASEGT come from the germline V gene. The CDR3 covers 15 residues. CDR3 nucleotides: TGTGCCAGCAGCCCGACAGGGCGCGGCTACAATGAGCAGTTCTTC. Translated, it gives CASSPTGRGYNEQFF.

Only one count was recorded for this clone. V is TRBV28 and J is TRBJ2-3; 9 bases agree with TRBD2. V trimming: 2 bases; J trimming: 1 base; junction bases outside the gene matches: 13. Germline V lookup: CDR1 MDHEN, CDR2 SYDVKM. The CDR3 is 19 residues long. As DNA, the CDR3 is TGTGCCAGCAGTTTAGTGTTCCAGCGGGAGGTGCGGGGCACAGATACGCAGTATTTT. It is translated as CASSLVFQREVRGTDTQYF.

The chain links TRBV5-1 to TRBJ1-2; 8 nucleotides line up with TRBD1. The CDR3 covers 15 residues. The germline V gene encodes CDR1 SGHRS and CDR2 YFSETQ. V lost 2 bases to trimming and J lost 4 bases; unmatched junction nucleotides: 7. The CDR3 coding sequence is TGCGCCAGCAGCTTAGGACAGGGTTTCGGCTATGGCTACACCTTC. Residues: CASSLGQGFGYGYTF.

The CDR3 protein is CASGLAGVPETQYF. In DNA, the CDR3 is TGTGCCAGCGGATTAGCGGGAGTCCCGGAGACCCAGTACTTC. The genes are TRBV27 and TRBJ2-5; 9 bases map to TRBD2. The CDR3 runs 14 residues. CDR1 is MNHEY and CDR2 is SMNVEV in the germline V gene (reference sequence). After removal of 8 bases from V and 5 bases from J, the junction contained 9 bases not matched to a gene.

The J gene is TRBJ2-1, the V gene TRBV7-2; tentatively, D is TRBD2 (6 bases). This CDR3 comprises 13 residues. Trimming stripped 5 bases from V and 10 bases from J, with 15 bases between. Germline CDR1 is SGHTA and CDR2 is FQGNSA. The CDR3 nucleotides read TGTGCCAGCAGCACGGGACTCCTCCCGGAGCAGTTCTTC. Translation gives CASSTGLLPEQFF.

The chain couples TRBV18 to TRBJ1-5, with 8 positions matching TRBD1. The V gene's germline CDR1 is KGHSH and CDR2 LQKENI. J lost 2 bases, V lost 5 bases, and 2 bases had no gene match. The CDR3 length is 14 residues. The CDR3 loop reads CASSKGQGNQPQHF. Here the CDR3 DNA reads TGTGCCAGCTCAAAGGGACAGGGCAATCAGCCCCAGCATTTT.

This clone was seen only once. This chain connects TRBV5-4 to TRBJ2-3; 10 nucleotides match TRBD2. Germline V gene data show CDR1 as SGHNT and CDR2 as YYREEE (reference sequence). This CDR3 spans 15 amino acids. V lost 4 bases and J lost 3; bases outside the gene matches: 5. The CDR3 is CASSVAGGRTDTQYF. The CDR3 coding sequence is TGTGCCAGCAGCGTAGCGGGAGGACGAACAGATACGCAGTATTTT. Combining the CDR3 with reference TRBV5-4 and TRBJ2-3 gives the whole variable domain ETGVTQSPTHLIKTRGQQVTLRCSSQSGHNTVSWYQQALGQGPQFIFQYYREEENGRGNFPPRFSGLQFPNYSSELNVNALELDDSALYLCASSVAGGRTDTQYFGPGTRLTVL.

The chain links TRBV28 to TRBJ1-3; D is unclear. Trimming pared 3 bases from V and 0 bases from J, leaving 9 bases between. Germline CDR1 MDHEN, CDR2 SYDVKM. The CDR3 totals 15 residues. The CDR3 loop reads CASSLVQSSGNTIYF. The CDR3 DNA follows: TGTGCCAGCAGTTTGGTACAGAGCTCTGGAAACACCATATATTTT.

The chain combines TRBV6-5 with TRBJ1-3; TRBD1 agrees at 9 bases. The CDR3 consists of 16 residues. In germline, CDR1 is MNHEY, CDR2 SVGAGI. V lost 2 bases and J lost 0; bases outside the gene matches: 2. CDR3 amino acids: CASSYGTGSSGNTIYF. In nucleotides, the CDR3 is TGTGCCAGCAGTTACGGGACAGGGAGCTCTGGAAACACCATATATTTT.

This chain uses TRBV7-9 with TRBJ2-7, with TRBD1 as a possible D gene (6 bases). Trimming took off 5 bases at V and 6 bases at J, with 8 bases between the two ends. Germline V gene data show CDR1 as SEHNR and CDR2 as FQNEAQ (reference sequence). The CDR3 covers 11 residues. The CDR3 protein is CASSTGPEQYF. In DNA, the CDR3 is TGTGCCAGCAGCACAGGGCCCGAGCAGTACTTC. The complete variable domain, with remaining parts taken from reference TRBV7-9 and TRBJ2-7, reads DTGVSQNPRHKITKRGQNVTFRCDPISEHNRLYWYRQTLGQGPEFLTYFQNEAQLEKSRLLSDRFSAERPKGSFSTLEIQRTEQGDSAMYLCASSTGPEQYFGPGTRLTVT.

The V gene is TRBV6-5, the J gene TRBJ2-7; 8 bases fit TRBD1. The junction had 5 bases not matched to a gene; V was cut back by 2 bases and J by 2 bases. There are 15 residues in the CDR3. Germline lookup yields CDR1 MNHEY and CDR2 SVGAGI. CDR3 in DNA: TGTGCCAGCAGTTACCTGGGACAGGCGGCCTACGAGCAGTACTTC. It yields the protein CASSYLGQAAYEQYF.

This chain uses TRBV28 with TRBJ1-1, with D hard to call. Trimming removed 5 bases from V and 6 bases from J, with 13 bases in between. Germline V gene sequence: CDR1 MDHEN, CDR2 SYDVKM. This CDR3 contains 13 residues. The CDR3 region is CASSQGRVPEAFF. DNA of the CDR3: TGTGCCAGCAGTCAAGGGAGAGTCCCTGAAGCTTTCTTT.

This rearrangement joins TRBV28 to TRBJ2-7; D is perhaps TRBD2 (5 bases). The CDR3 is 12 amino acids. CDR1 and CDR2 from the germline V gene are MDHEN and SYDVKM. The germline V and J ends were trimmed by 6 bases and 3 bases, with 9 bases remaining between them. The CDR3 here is CASREVGYEQYF. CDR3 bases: TGTGCCAGCAGGGAGGTGGGCTACGAGCAGTACTTC.

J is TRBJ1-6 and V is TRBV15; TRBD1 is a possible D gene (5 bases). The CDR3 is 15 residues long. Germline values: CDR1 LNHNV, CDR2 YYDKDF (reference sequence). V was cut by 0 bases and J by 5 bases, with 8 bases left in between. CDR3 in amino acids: CATSRETANNSPLHF. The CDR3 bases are TGTGCCACCAGCAGAGAGACAGCGAATAATTCACCCCTCCACTTT.

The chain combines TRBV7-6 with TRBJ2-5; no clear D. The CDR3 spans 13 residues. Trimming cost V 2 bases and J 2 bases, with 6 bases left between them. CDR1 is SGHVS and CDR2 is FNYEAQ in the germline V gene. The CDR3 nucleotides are TGTGCCAGCAGCTTATCCCCTCAAGAGACCCAGTACTTC. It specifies CASSLSPQETQYF.

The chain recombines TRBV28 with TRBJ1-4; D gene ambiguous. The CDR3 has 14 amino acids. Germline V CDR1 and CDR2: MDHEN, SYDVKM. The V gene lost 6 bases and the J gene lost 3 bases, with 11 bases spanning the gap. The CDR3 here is CASRQAPANEKLFF. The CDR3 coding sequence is TGTGCCAGCAGGCAGGCTCCGGCTAATGAAAAACTGTTTTTT.

The CDR3 DNA reads as TGTGCCATCCAAAGCGGGGCCCTCTATGGCTACACCTTC. Amino acid sequence: CAIQSGALYGYTF. The chain joins TRBV6-6 to TRBJ1-2, with D possibly being TRBD1 (5 bases). V was pared by 10 bases and J by 4 bases, with 16 bases between. The CDR3 consists of 13 residues. CDR1 and CDR2 (germline): MNHNY, SVGAGI (reference sequence).

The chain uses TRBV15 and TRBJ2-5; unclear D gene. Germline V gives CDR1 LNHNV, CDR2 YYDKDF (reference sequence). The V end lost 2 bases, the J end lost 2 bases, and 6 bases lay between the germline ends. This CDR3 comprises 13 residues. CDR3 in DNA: TGTGCCACCAGCAGACCCAAACAAGAGACCCAGTACTTC. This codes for CATSRPKQETQYF.

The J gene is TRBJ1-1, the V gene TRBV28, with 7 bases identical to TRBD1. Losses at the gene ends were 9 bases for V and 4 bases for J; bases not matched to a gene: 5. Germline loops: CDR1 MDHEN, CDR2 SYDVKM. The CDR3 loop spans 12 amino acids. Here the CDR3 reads CASNRGTTEAFF. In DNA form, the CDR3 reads TGTGCCAGTAACAGGGGAACCACTGAAGCTTTCTTT.

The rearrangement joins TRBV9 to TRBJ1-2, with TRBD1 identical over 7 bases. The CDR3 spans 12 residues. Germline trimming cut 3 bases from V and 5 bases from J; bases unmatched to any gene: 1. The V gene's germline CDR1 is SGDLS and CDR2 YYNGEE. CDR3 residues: CASSETGYGYTF. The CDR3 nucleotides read TGTGCCAGCAGCGAGACAGGGTATGGCTACACCTTC.